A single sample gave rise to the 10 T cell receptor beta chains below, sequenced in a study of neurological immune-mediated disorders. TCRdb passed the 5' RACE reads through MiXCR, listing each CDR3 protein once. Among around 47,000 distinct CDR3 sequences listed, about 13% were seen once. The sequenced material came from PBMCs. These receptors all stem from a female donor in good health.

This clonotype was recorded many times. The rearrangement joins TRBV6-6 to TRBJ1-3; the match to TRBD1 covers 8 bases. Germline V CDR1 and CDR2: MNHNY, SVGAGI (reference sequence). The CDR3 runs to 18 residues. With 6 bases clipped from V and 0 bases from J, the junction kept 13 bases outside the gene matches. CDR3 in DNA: TGTGCCAGCAGCCCGCCCCGCGGGACAGGCTACTCTGGAAACACCATATATTTT. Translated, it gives CASSPPRGTGYSGNTIYF.

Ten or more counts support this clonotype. CDR3 DNA sequence: TGTGCCAGCAGCTTACGGGACTTAAGGCGCCAGCGCTCTGGGGCCAACGTCCTGACTTTC. Translated, it gives CASSLRDLRRQRSGANVLTF. The chain is built from TRBV7-2 and TRBJ2-6; possible D gene TRBD2, 6 bases. This CDR3 is 20 amino acids long. Per the germline V gene, CDR1 is SGHTA and CDR2 is FQGNSA. V gave up 2 bases and J gave up 0 bases, with 20 bases separating them.

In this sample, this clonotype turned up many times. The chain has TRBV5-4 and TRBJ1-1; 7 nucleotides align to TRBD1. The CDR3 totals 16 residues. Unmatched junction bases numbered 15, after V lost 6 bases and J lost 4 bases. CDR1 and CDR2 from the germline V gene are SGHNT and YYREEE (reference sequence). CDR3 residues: CASTSGGARGLTEAFF. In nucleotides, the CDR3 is TGTGCCAGCACCTCAGGGGGGGCAAGGGGGCTCACTGAAGCTTTCTTT.

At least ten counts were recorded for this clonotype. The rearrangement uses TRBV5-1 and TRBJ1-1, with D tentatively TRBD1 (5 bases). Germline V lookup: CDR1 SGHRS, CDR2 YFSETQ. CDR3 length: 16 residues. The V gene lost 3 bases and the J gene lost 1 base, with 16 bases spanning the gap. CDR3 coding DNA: TGCGCCAGCAGCTACTCGTCGACAGAAACGAACACTGAAGCTTTCTTT. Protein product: CASSYSSTETNTEAFF. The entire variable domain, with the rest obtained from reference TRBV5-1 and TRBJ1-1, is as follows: KAGVTQTPRYLIKTRGQQVTLSCSPISGHRSVSWYQQTPGQGLQFLFEYFSETQRNKGNFPGRFSGRQFSNSRSEMNVSTLELGDSALYLCASSYSSTETNTEAFFGQGTRLTVV.

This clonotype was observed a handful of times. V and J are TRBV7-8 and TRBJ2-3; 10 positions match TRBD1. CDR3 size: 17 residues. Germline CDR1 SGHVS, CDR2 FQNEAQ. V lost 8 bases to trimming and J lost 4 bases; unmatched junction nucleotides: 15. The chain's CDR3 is CASQRGQGLNSPDTQYF. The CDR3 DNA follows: TGTGCCAGCCAACGGGGACAGGGGTTAAACTCGCCAGATACGCAGTATTTT. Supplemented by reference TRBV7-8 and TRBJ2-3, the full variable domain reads GAGVSQSPRYKVAKRGQDVALRCDPISGHVSLFWYQQALGQGPEFLTYFQNEAQLDKSGLPSDRFFAERPEGSVSTLKIQRTQQEDSAVYLCASQRGQGLNSPDTQYFGPGTRLTVL.

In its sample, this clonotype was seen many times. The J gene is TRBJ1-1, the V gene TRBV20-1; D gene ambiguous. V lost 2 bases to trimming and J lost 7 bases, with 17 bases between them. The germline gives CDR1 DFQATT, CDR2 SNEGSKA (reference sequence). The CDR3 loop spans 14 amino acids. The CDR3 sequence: CSARKADSFGEAFF. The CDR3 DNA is TGCAGTGCTAGAAAGGCGGACTCCTTTGGTGAAGCTTTCTTT.

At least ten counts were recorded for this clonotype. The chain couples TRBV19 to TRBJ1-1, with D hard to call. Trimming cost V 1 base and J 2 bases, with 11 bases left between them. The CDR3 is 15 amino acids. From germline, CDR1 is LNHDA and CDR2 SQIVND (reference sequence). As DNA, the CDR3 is TGTGCCAGTAGTATAGGAGCGGACGGAAACACTGAAGCTTTCTTT. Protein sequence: CASSIGADGNTEAFF.

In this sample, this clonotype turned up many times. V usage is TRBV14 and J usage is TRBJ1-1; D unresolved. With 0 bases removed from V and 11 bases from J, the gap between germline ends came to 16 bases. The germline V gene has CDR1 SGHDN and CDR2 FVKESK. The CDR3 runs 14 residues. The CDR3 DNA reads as TGTGCCAGCAGCCAAGAAACTTGGCTTCCGGGGGCTTTCTTT. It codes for CASSQETWLPGAFF. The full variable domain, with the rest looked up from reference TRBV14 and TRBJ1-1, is EAGVTQFPSHSVIEKGQTVTLRCDPISGHDNLYWYRRVMGKEIKFLLHFVKESKQDESGMPNNRFLAERTGGTYSTLKVQPAELEDSGVYFCASSQETWLPGAFFGQGTRLTVV.

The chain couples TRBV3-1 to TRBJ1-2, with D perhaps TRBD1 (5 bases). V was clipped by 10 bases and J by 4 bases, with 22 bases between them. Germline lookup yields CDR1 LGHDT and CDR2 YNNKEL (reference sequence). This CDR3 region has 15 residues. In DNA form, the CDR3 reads TGTGCCATCAACCAAGGAGGGGCAGGGTTCTATGGCTACACCTTC. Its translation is CAINQGGAGFYGYTF.

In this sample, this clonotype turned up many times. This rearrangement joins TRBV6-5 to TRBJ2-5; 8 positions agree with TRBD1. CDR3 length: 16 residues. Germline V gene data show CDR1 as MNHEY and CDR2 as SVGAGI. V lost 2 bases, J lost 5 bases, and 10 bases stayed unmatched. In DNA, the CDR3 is TGTGCCAGCAGTTACACCGGGACAGGTGGAAAGGAGACCCAGTACTTC. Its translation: CASSYTGTGGKETQYF.